This TCR beta chain was identified during a study of CD8+CD57+ T cells in acquired aplastic anemia listed by TCRdb under 2018. In terms of the full investigation: On average, sorted CD4+ and CD8+ cells yielded around 3.4 ug of extracted DNA, with a range of about 0.19 to 30 ug. CD8+CD57+ expansion was defined as frequency above the mean frequency observed in healthy subjects.

Concerning this clonotype: Its antigen is not yet known. Per-base qualities were not stored, and no clone one base away is much larger.

What the work shows at the level of the full study, not this receptor alone: Between patients and healthy controls, no significant difference in CD8+ Simpson's diversity was found (P=0.060). Twenty-nine CD8+ CDR3 sequences were shared between patients and controls but appeared highly expressed in patients and within their immunodominant clones.

Genomic DNA was used as template for profiling of TCR beta VDJ combinations and CDR3 sequences. TCR repertoire sequencing was run on an Illumina HiSeq 2000. The source study handled its data this way. TRBV/TRBJ rearrangement plots, CDR3 size and DJ length profiles, and Simpson's diversity index were used to assess repertoires. The most abundant DNA sequence in the deep sequencing data was defined as the immunodominant clone. CDR3 amino acid sequences were checked for sharing across subjects and were also compared against the VDJdb database and published repertoires. Using fastp at Q25 and MiXCR, TCRdb reprocessed the public reads and kept productive beta chains. Each CDR3 protein appears once, grouped with its most common genes and DNA. These V and J calls originate from TCRdb's pipeline instead of the authors' own analysis. Across this sample there are 300,000 or so distinct CDR3 sequences, with 56% seen only once. Of the sample, under 1.5% falls within the top ten clones.

From its cysteine to its phenylalanine, the CDR3 spans 15 amino acids. Only CDR3 DNA remains: 45 bases, in frame from the first base. Unmatched junction bases come to 6, with V trimmed by 4 bases and J by 5 bases. The germline V gene (reference sequence) provides CDR1 SGHNT and CDR2 YYREEE. Expansion of CD8+CD57+ cells had been shown by flow cytometry in the patients chosen for sequencing. Severe acquired aplastic anemia was diagnosed in all patients according to International Study of Aplastic Anemia and Agranulocytosis and Camitta criteria. At the time blood was sampled, none of the patients had received any therapy. The study deep-sequenced TCR repertoires of sorted CD4+ and CD8+ blood T cells from severe aplastic anemia patients and healthy subjects. In the USA, patient enrollment took place under clinicaltrials.gov protocols 00001620, 01623167, 00001397, 00071045, 00081523 and 00961064. Ficoll-Paque density gradient centrifugation was used to isolate peripheral blood mononuclear cells. Before DNA extraction, CD4+ and CD8+ T cells were sorted with FACS or magnetic beads.

The sample was sorted CD4+, CD8+, or CD8+CD57+ T cells (not recorded which) from PBMCs. The clonotype comes from a human donor with aplastic anemia. The receptor chain draws on TRBV5-4 and TRBJ1-4; the central 9 bases match TRBD1. The encoded CDR3 is CASSDPGTGNEKLFF. The sequenced DNA is TGTGCCAGCAGCGACCCGGGGACAGGGAATGAAAAACTGTTTTTT.